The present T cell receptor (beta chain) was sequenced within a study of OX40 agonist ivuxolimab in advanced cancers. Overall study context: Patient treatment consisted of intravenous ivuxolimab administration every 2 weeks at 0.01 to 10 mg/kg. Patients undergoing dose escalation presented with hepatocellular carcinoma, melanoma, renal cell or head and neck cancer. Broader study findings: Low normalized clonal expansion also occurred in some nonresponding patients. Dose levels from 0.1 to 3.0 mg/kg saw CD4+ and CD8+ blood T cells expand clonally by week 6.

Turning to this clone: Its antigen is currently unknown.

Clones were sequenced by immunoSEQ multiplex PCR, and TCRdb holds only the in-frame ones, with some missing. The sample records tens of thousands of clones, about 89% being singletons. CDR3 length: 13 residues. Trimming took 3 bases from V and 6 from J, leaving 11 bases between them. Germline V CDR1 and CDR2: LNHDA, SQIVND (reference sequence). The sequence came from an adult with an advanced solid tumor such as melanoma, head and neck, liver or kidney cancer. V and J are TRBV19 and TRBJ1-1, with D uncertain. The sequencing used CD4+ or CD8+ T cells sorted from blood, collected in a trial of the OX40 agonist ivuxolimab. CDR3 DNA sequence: TGTGCCAGTAGTATTCAGGTACGCTCTGAAGCTTTCTTT. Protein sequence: CASSIQVRSEAFF.